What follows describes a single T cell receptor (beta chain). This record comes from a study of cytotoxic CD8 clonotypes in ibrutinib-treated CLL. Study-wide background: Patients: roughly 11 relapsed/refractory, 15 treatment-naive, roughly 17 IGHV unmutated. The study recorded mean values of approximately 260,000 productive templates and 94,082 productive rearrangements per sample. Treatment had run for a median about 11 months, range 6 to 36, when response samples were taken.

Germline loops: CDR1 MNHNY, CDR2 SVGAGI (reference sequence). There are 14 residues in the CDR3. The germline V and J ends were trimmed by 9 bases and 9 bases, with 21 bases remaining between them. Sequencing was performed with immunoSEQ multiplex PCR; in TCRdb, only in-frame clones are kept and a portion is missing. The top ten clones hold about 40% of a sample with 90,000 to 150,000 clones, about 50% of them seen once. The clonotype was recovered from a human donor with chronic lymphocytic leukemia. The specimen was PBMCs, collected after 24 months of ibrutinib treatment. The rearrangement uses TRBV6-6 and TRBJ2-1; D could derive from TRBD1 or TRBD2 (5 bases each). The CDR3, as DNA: TGTGCCAGTAACCTCGGGACCACCTTACCTGAGCAGTTCTTC. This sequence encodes CASNLGTTLPEQFF.